This T cell receptor (beta chain) originates from a study of beta chain features in type 1 diabetes. The wider study: Age, gender and cell yields were alike across patients and healthy donors.

Study-wide points: Moderate yet significant TCRB CDR3 shortening was seen in Type 1 diabetes patients in all four CD4+ subsets. In the patient group, naive, central memory and Treg TCRB repertoires seemed more alike than in the healthy donor group. Although PCR might favor shorter templates, it would do so equally in patients and controls.

This clone came up a few times. Antigen specificity is unknown. Expressed TCRB transcripts were sequenced after all isolated RNA was converted to cDNA. The method was immunoSEQ multiplex PCR; TCRdb's version includes in-frame clones alone and lacks a portion of them. The table records under 850,000 clones, around 15% of them present only once. This clonotype was obtained from a man between 18 and 29 years old with type 1 diabetes. The sample was naive CD4+ T cells from blood.

Written as DNA, the CDR3 is TGTGCCAGCAGTAAACCTCTTACAGGGTCAGGTGGCGAGACCCAGTACTTC. It encodes CASSKPLTGSGGETQYF. The V call is TRBV2, the J call TRBJ2-5; D might be TRBD1 (6 bases). Trimming took 5 bases from V and 5 from J, leaving 24 bases between them. This CDR3 has 17 amino acids. CDR1 and CDR2 from the germline V gene are SNHLY and FYNNEI. Combining the CDR3 with reference TRBV2 and TRBJ2-5 gives the whole variable domain EPEVTQTPSHQVTQMGQEVILRCVPISNHLYFYWYRQILGQKVEFLVSFYNNEISEKSEIFDDQFSVERPDGSNFTLKIRSTKLEDSAMYFCASSKPLTGSGGETQYFGPGTRLLVL.